One sample yielded the 24 T cell receptor beta chains listed below, sequenced in a study of blood T cell repertoires in COVID-19. The repertoire was sequenced with immunoSEQ multiplex PCR; TCRdb's copy has only in-frame clones and lacks some. The data show around 310,000 clones, with about 91% seen just once and approximately 12% held by the top ten. Sequences were obtained from peripheral blood. The receptors originated from a woman aged 55-70 years with acute or convalescent COVID-19.

This rearrangement joins TRBV18 to TRBJ1-2; 7 bases are shared with TRBD1. Germline CDR1 is KGHSH and CDR2 is LQKENI. V dropped 3 bases and J dropped 3; count of bases not matched to a gene: 7. The CDR3 sequence is 15 residues long. This CDR3 reads CASSPMRGRDYGYTF. DNA of the CDR3: TGTGCCAGCTCACCGATGAGGGGGCGAGACTATGGCTACACCTTC.

This clone was found once. The chain recombines TRBV3-1 (or the pseudogene TRBV3-2) with TRBJ2-3, with D possibly being TRBD1 (5 bases). Trimming left V 3 bases short and J 2 bases short, with 9 bases between. The CDR3 consists of 14 residues. Germline CDR1 LGHDT, CDR2 YNNKEL (reference sequence). CDR3 bases: TGTGCCAGCAGCCAGAGACAGCCCACAGATACGCAGTATTTT. Translated: CASSQRQPTDTQYF.

V is TRBV2 and J is TRBJ1-4; D is possibly TRBD1 (5 bases). V gave up 7 bases and J gave up 5 bases, with 14 bases separating them. CDR1 is SNHLY and CDR2 is FYNNEI in the germline V gene. The CDR3 contains 14 residues. CDR3 in amino acids: CASNSLGGNEKLFF. The CDR3, as DNA: TGTGCCAGCAATTCACTGGGGGGAAATGAAAAACTGTTTTTT. Full variable domain (remainder filled in from reference TRBV2 and TRBJ1-4): EPEVTQTPSHQVTQMGQEVILRCVPISNHLYFYWYRQILGQKVEFLVSFYNNEISEKSEIFDDQFSVERPDGSNFTLKIRSTKLEDSAMYFCASNSLGGNEKLFFGSGTQLSVL.

The rearrangement joins TRBV28 to TRBJ2-3, with TRBD2 matching 8 bases. V dropped 2 bases and J dropped 4; count of bases not matched to a gene: 2. The CDR3 is 14 residues long. Germline V gene sequence: CDR1 MDHEN, CDR2 SYDVKM. In DNA form, the CDR3 reads TGTGCCAGCAGTTTAGCGGGGGGTGCAGATACGCAGTATTTT. It translates to CASSLAGGADTQYF.

The V and J genes are TRBV28 and TRBJ1-1; TRBD1 matches at 8 bases. Trimming cost V 3 bases and J 2 bases; bases outside gene matches: 5. The CDR3 length is 15 residues. Germline lookup yields CDR1 MDHEN and CDR2 SYDVKM. CDR3 sequence reads: CASSLMDRANTEAFF. CDR3 nucleotide sequence: TGTGCCAGCAGTTTGATGGACAGGGCAAACACTGAAGCTTTCTTT.

The rearrangement joins TRBV2 to TRBJ2-1, with 8 bases that match TRBD2. V was pared by 2 bases and J by 9 bases, with 6 bases of the junction left unmatched. The germline V gene has CDR1 SNHLY and CDR2 FYNNEI. The length of the CDR3 is 14 residues. CDR3 region: CASSEPGLVAEQFF. The CDR3 DNA follows: TGTGCCAGCAGTGAACCGGGACTAGTGGCTGAGCAGTTCTTC.

The CDR3 reads CSVKQVTYNEQFF. In nucleotides, the CDR3 is TGCAGCGTAAAACAGGTGACGTACAATGAGCAGTTCTTC. V is TRBV29-1 and J is TRBJ2-1, with D possibly TRBD1 on 5 matching bases. The CDR3 totals 13 residues. The V gene's germline CDR1 is SQVTM and CDR2 ANQGSEA. Trimming cost V 6 bases and J 4 bases, with 13 bases left between them.

This chain uses TRBV19 with TRBJ2-1; 9 bases agree with TRBD2. V shed 5 bases and J 9 bases; nucleotides not matched to a gene: 11. The CDR3 is 15 amino acids. Germline lookup yields CDR1 LNHDA and CDR2 SQIVND (reference sequence). CDR3 sequence: CASSLGGGAFIEQFF. DNA of the CDR3: TGTGCCAGTAGTCTTGGCGGGGGGGCCTTTATTGAGCAGTTCTTC.

As for this clone: This same CDR3 is encoded by further DNA sequences in the sample. The genes are TRBV28 and TRBJ1-5; tentative D call: TRBD1 (5 bases). V was pared by 3 bases and J by 6 bases, with 6 bases between. The germline CDR1 and CDR2 sequences are MDHEN and SYDVKM. CDR3 size: 12 residues. Here the CDR3 DNA reads TGTGCCAGCAGTTTCGGGGGTCAGCCCCAGCATTTT. Amino acids: CASSFGGQPQHF.

This chain connects TRBV7-9 to TRBJ1-1, with D unclear. CDR1 SEHNR and CDR2 FQNEAQ come from the germline V gene (reference sequence). V lost 3 bases and J 10 bases, leaving 12 bases between the germline ends. The CDR3 runs 12 residues. The CDR3 coding sequence is TGTGCCAGCAGCTTTAGTTCTGAAGTAGCTTTCTTT. Its translation: CASSFSSEVAFF. Full variable domain (missing parts from reference TRBV7-9 and TRBJ1-1): DTGVSQNPRHKITKRGQNVTFRCDPISEHNRLYWYRQTLGQGPEFLTYFQNEAQLEKSRLLSDRFSAERPKGSFSTLEIQRTEQGDSAMYLCASSFSSEVAFFGQGTRLTVV.

V gene TRBV4-2 combines with J gene TRBJ1-1, with D perhaps TRBD1 (5 bases). This CDR3 spans 12 amino acids. V was clipped by 5 bases and J by 8 bases, with 12 bases between them. Germline-derived CDR1 and CDR2 are LGHNA and YNFKEQ. CDR3 sequence (DNA): TGTGCCAGCAGCGAAAGACAGCCCGAAGCTTTCTTT. It encodes CASSERQPEAFF.

The CDR3 DNA follows: TGTGCCAGCAGCTTAAGGATAAGTCTTGGACAGAATCAGCCCCAGCATTTT. Protein sequence: CASSLRISLGQNQPQHF. The chain joins TRBV7-2 to TRBJ1-5; tentatively, D is TRBD1 (6 bases). V was cut by 2 bases and J by 4 bases, with 18 bases left in between. The CDR3 is 17 amino acids. The germline V gene encodes CDR1 SGHTA and CDR2 FQGNSA.

This chain connects TRBV12-3 or TRBV12-4 to TRBJ2-2; perhaps TRBD2 as D (5 bases). V lost 3 bases to trimming and J lost 6 bases, with 8 bases between them. The CDR3 has 13 residues. The DNA of the CDR3 is TGTGCCAGCAGTTTGAGGGATTCCGGGGAGCTGTTTTTT. It yields the protein CASSLRDSGELFF.

As for this clone: This CDR3 is also generated by other DNA sequences in the sample. J is TRBJ2-1 and V is TRBV7-2, with D possibly being TRBD1 (5 bases). Germline lookup yields CDR1 SGHTA and CDR2 FQGNSA. Trimming pared 2 bases from V and 7 bases from J, leaving 9 bases between. The CDR3 consists of 13 residues. CDR3 sequence reads: CASSLSRGNEQFF. The CDR3 DNA sequence: TGTGCCAGCAGCTTATCTAGGGGAAATGAGCAGTTCTTC.

The CDR3 spells CATSRDRASATGELFF. The CDR3 nucleotides read TGTGCCACCAGCAGGGACAGGGCTAGCGCCACCGGGGAGCTGTTTTTT. The rearrangement links TRBV15 to TRBJ2-2; 8 bases are shared with TRBD1. V gave up 3 bases and J gave up 4 bases; unmatched junction bases: 7. The CDR3 totals 16 residues. Per the germline V gene, CDR1 is LNHNV and CDR2 is YYDKDF (reference sequence).

The rearrangement joins TRBV7-2 to TRBJ2-1; 12 bases line up with TRBD1. The germline V gene has CDR1 SGHTA and CDR2 FQGNSA. Losses at the gene ends were 5 bases for V and 7 bases for J; bases not matched to a gene: 6. CDR3 length: 15 residues. The CDR3, as DNA: TGTGCCAGCAGCCCGGGACAGGGGGCGCGGAATGAGCAGTTCTTC. This codes for CASSPGQGARNEQFF.

With regard to this clone: The junction shows a germline mismatch at one end, possibly a read error. The chain employs TRBV3-1 (or the pseudogene TRBV3-2) and TRBJ1-4; 9 bases map to TRBD1. Germline CDR1 LGHDT, CDR2 YNNKEL (reference sequence). CDR3 length equals 14 residues. This chain's CDR3 is CASSLQGANEKLFF. For the CDR3, the DNA is TGTGCCAGCAGCCTACAGGGGGCTAACGAAAAACTGTTTTTT.

J is TRBJ1-2 and V is TRBV13; TRBD1 matches 8 bases. Germline V gives CDR1 PRHDT, CDR2 FYEKMQ (reference sequence). With V trimmed by 0 bases and J by 3 bases, 9 bases remained unmatched. CDR3 length: 17 residues. DNA for the CDR3: TGTGCCAGCAGCTTAGGGGGCAGGGGGCGCCTGGACTATGGCTACACCTTC. Amino acids: CASSLGGRGRLDYGYTF.

The rearrangement uses TRBV5-5 and TRBJ2-1; tentative D call: TRBD1 (6 bases). Trimming shortened V by 6 bases and J by 10 bases, and 26 bases separated the two germline ends. The CDR3 has 16 residues. In germline, CDR1 is SGHKS, CDR2 YYEKEE (reference sequence). CDR3 nucleotides: TGTGCCAGCAACGATCTGACCCAGGGGCTGACAAGCGAGCAGTTCTTC. It codes for CASNDLTQGLTSEQFF.

The chain couples TRBV6-5 to TRBJ1-2; TRBD1 might be the D (6 bases). Germline CDR1 reads MNHEY; CDR2 reads SVGAGI. The CDR3 has 14 amino acids. Trimming pared 2 bases from V and 7 bases from J, leaving 14 bases between. For the CDR3, the DNA is TGTGCCAGCAGTTACGATCTCGAAGGGGGTGGCTACACCTTC. Translating gives CASSYDLEGGGYTF.

This clone was observed once. The gene calls are TRBV24-1 and TRBJ1-2; D is unclear. CDR3 length: 14 amino acids. V lost 9 bases and J 5 bases, leaving 18 bases between the germline ends. Germline CDR1 reads KGHDR; CDR2 reads SFDVKD. CDR3 nucleotides: TGTGCCACCGGGTGGAGGGATTTCGTATATGGCTACACCTTC. It codes for CATGWRDFVYGYTF.

V gene TRBV15 combines with J gene TRBJ2-1; the match to TRBD1 covers 10 bases. V was pared by 3 bases and J by 5 bases, with 7 bases of the junction left unmatched. CDR3 size: 16 residues. Germline CDR1 and CDR2: LNHNV and YYDKDF (reference sequence). The CDR3 is CATSSLGTGVHNEQFF. The CDR3 DNA reads as TGTGCCACCAGCAGTCTCGGGACAGGGGTCCACAATGAGCAGTTCTTC.

In this sample, this clone turned up once. The V and J genes are TRBV19 and TRBJ2-7, with 11 bases that match TRBD1. CDR1 and CDR2 (germline): LNHDA, SQIVND (reference sequence). J gave up 0 bases and V 3 bases, and 1 base lay outside the gene matches. This CDR3 has 15 residues. CDR3 in amino acids: CASSIGTGGSYEQYF. The CDR3 bases are TGTGCCAGTAGTATCGGGACAGGGGGCTCCTACGAGCAGTACTTC.

V usage is TRBV29-1 and J usage is TRBJ1-1, with 12 bases identical to TRBD1. CDR3 length: 14 residues. Per germline, CDR1 SQVTM and CDR2 ANQGSEA. V trimming: 3 bases; J trimming: 12 bases; junction bases outside the gene matches: 11. This chain's CDR3 is CSVDGAGTGGATFF. Written as DNA, the CDR3 is TGCAGCGTTGACGGAGCGGGGACAGGGGGCGCAACTTTCTTT.